These T cell receptor beta chains were read from a single sample in a study of radiation and T cells in renal cell carcinoma. The data were produced by immunoSEQ multiplex PCR, yet TCRdb's version contains in-frame clones alone and is incomplete. The sample records approximately 43,000 clones, roughly four fifths being singletons. The specimen was blood, collected from a patient whose treatment included radiotherapy and nephrectomy. The source of these receptors is a woman in her 70s with renal cell carcinoma. The CDR3 runs from the conserved cysteine through the conserved F or W. A D gene is named only where the DNA matches it firmly. Clone sizes are given selectively: once, few, many, or a class where the clone is expanded.

TRBD2 TRBJ2-5 TRBV6-5 NA TGTGCCAGCAGTAGCCGCGGGGGGGCTGGAGAGACCCAGTACTTC CASSSRGGAGETQYF
TRBD2 TRBJ2-3 TRBV5-1 NA TGCGCCAGCAGCTCGTATACTAGCGGGGGCCACACAGATACGCAGTATTTT CASSSYTSGGHTDTQYF
TRBD1 TRBJ2-2 TRBV18 NA TGTGCCAGCTCACCGTCGACAGGGGAGGCCGGGGAGCTGTTTTTT CASSPSTGEAGELFF
NA TRBJ2-3 TRBV5-1 NA TGCGCCAGCAGCCTCCCGGGGGCCGGCACAGATACGCAGTATTTT CASSLPGAGTDTQYF
NA TRBJ1-2 TRBV2 NA TGTGCCAGCATCTCTTGGGGGGCTCAAGGCTACACCTTC CASISWGAQGYTF
TRBD1 TRBJ2-7 TRBV7-8 NA TGTGCCAGCAGCTTAGGACAGGGGGCCTACGAGCAGTACTTC CASSLGQGAYEQYF
NA TRBJ2-5 TRBV27 NA TGTGCCATCGGAGGGTACGAGACCCAGTACTTC CAIGGYETQYF
TRBD1 TRBJ2-1 TRBV30 few TGTGCCTGGAGTATGGGACAGGGGACCTACAATGAGCAGTTCTTC CAWSMGQGTYNEQFF
NA TRBJ2-3 TRBV5-4 NA TGTGCCAGCAGCCCAGCCTCTACTAGCACAGATACGCAGTATTTT CASSPASTSTDTQYF
TRBD1 TRBJ2-3 TRBV29-1 NA TGCAGCGTTGGTGGGACAGGGGTCTCAGATACGCAGTATTTT CSVGGTGVSDTQYF
NA TRBJ1-4 TRBV7-2 NA TGTGCCAGCAGCCCCGGGGACACGGGGAATGAAAAACTGTTTTTT CASSPGDTGNEKLFF
NA TRBJ1-4 TRBV9 NA TGTGCCAGCAGCCCTGGCCGACGGGCAACTAATGAAAAACTGTTTTTT CASSPGRRATNEKLFF
TRBD2 TRBJ2-5 TRBV4-1 NA TGCGCCAGCAGCCAACTAGCGGGGGATCAAGAGACCCAGTACTTC CASSQLAGDQETQYF
NA TRBJ2-7 TRBV13 NA TGTGCCAGCAGCCTAAGGGGGTCCTACGAGCAGTACTTC CASSLRGSYEQYF
TRBD1 TRBJ2-6 TRBV6-4 NA TGTGCCAGCAGTAGACAGGGCGGGTCTGGGGCCAACGTCCTGACTTTC CASSRQGGSGANVLTF